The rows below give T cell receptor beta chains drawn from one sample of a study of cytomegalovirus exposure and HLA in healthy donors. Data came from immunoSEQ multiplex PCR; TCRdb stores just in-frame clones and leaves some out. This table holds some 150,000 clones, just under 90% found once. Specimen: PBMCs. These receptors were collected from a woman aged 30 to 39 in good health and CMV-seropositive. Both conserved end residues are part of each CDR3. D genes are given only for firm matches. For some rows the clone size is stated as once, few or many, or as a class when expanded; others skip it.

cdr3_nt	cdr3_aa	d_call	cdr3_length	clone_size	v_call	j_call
TGCGCCAGCACCGCGGGAGGGCCGTACAATGAGCAGTTCTTC	CASTAGGPYNEQFF	TRBD2	14	NA	TRBV5-1	TRBJ2-1
TGTGCCAGCAGCGATAGCGGGAGGTCCTACGAGCAGTACTTC	CASSDSGRSYEQYF	TRBD2	14	NA	TRBV7-9	TRBJ2-7
TGTGCCAGCAGCCAATCTTGGCGGGACCAGCCCCAGCATTTT	CASSQSWRDQPQHF	NA	14	once	TRBV16	TRBJ1-5
TGTGCCAGTAGTAGGCTGATCACGGAGACCCAGTACTTC	CASSRLITETQYF	NA	13	NA	TRBV19	TRBJ2-5
TGTGCCAGCAGGGACAGGGGAGATACGCAGTATTTT	CASRDRGDTQYF	TRBD1	12	NA	TRBV2	TRBJ2-3
TGCGCCAGCAGTCAATCGACAGGCTACGAGCAGTACTTC	CASSQSTGYEQYF	NA	13	NA	TRBV23-1	TRBJ2-7
TGTGCCAGCAGTTCGGACAGGGGCGCTTCCTACGAGCAGTACTTC	CASSSDRGASYEQYF	TRBD1	15	NA	TRBV5-5	TRBJ2-7
TGCGCCAGCAGAATGTTGACAGCTAAGGCCGGGGGCTACACCTTC	CASRMLTAKAGGYTF	NA	15	few	TRBV4-1	TRBJ1-2
TGCACCAGCAGCCAACCGGACAGGGGGGAACTGTTTTTT	CTSSQPDRGELFF	NA	13	NA	TRBV1	TRBJ1-4
TGTGCCACCAGCAGCGGCCAGAGCGTAGCGATTGACACAGATACGCAGTATTTT	CATSSGQSVAIDTDTQYF	NA	18	few	TRBV15	TRBJ2-3
TGCGCCAGCAGCTTGGGATCCTACTACGAGCAGTACTTC	CASSLGSYYEQYF	NA	13	NA	TRBV5-1	TRBJ2-7
TGTGCCAGCAGTGCCGGGGGTTACAGAACTGAAGCTTTCTTT	CASSAGGYRTEAFF	NA	14	NA	TRBV2	TRBJ1-1
TGCGCCAGCAGCCTGGGACAGGGAGGGGACGAGCAGTACTTC	CASSLGQGGDEQYF	TRBD1	14	NA	TRBV4-1	TRBJ2-7
TGTGCCAGCAGTGAAGTCGCAGGGTGGGGCGGCTACACCTTC	CASSEVAGWGGYTF	NA	14	NA	TRBV6-1	TRBJ1-2
TGTGCCAGCAGCTTTCAAGCGGGTCGCGGGGGAGAGACCCAGTACTTC	CASSFQAGRGGETQYF	TRBD2	16	NA	TRBV7-2	TRBJ2-5
TGTGCCAGCAGCTTAGGGGAGTCGACCATATATTTT	CASSLGESTIYF	NA	12	few	TRBV11-2	TRBJ1-3
TGTGCCAGCAGTTTTGGGACTAGCGGGAGAGGTCTATCCTACAATGAGCAGTTCTTC	CASSFGTSGRGLSYNEQFF	TRBD2	19	NA	TRBV28	TRBJ2-1
TGTGCCAGCAGTTACCTTTCGGGCACTGAAGCTTTCTTT	CASSYLSGTEAFF	NA	13	NA	TRBV5-6	TRBJ1-1
TGTGCCAGCAGTTTCGGAGGCTATGGCTACACCTTC	CASSFGGYGYTF	NA	12	NA	TRBV28	TRBJ1-2
TGTGCCAGCAGCCTGACGACTAGCGGGGTGAACACCGGGGAGCTGTTTTTT	CASSLTTSGVNTGELFF	TRBD2	17	NA	TRBV11-2	TRBJ2-2
TGCAGCGTTGAAGATCTTCGGACAGGGATAGATGAGCAGTTCTTC	CSVEDLRTGIDEQFF	TRBD1	15	NA	TRBV29-1	TRBJ2-1
TGTGCCAGCAGTCCAGGGGAATACTCCTACAATGAGCAGTTCTTC	CASSPGEYSYNEQFF	NA	15	NA	TRBV7-8	TRBJ2-1